This T cell receptor beta chain was observed in a study of shared clonotypes between healthy human individuals. Study information: The donor group consisted of a couple of women and three men, aged 18 to 49.

The table came from immunoSEQ multiplex PCR; TCRdb's copy has only in-frame clones and leaves some out. This sample yields over a million clones, of which approximately 78% are seen a single time; approximately 0.52% belongs to the top ten. For this clone: Its cognate antigen is unknown.

Study conclusions and caveats: Non-shared clonotypes showed lower generation probabilities than clonotypes common to all four donors. Only blood underwent sampling, and tissue repertoires likely differ.

The sequence derives from a man between 18 and 35 years old in good health. Some clones in this sample may be carry-over from other donors' samples. The sequenced sample consisted of memory CD4+ T cells from PBMCs. Subset described: CD45RA-negative fraction.

The CDR3 bases are TGTGCCATCAGACTAGCGGATACGCAGTATTTT. This gives the protein CAIRLADTQYF. The J gene is TRBJ2-3, the V gene TRBV10-3; 7 bases match TRBD2. V lost 6 bases, J lost 6 bases, and 0 bases stayed unmatched. This CDR3 has 11 amino acids. CDR1 is ENHRY and CDR2 is SYGVKD in the germline V gene.